Given below is one T cell receptor (beta chain) in context. What it binds is unknown. TCRdb's copy holds only in-frame clones and misses some; the assay was immunoSEQ multiplex PCR. Among tens of thousands of clones listed, approximately 90% were seen once. The source of the sample is a study of T cell responses to AZD1222 COVID-19 vaccine. Study-wide results and caveats: Researchers took repertoire samples only after the peak T cell response had come. Two AZD1222 administrations were followed by greater Spike-specific TCR breadth and depth.

The CDR3 is 15 residues long. Germline V gives CDR1 LGHNA, CDR2 YNFKEQ. V lost 1 base, J lost 7 bases, and 11 bases lay in between. The V call is TRBV4-2, the J call TRBJ1-6; the D gene is possibly TRBD1 (6 bases). The receptor's source is an adult in good health. The source material was peripheral blood, sampled on day 0 of AZD1222 vaccination. The CDR3 is CASSQAFQGNSPLHF. CDR3 DNA: TGTGCCAGCAGCCAAGCGTTTCAGGGGAATTCACCCCTCCACTTT.